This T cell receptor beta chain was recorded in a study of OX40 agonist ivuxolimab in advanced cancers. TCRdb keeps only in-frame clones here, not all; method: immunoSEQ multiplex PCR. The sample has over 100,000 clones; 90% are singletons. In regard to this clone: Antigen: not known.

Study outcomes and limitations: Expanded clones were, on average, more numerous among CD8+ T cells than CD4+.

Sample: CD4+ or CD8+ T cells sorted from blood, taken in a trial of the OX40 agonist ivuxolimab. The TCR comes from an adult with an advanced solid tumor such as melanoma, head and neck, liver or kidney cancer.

The CDR3 DNA reads TGCGCCAGCAGCCTGTCAGCGCGGGAGCAAAGCGAGCAGTACTTC. This sequence encodes CASSLSAREQSEQYF. The J gene is TRBJ2-7, the V gene TRBV5-1; TRBD2 matches at 7 bases. Per the germline V gene, CDR1 is SGHRS and CDR2 is YFSETQ. The CDR3 consists of 15 residues. V gave up 4 bases and J gave up 6 bases; unmatched junction bases: 13.